Below, one T cell receptor beta chain is given with its context. As yet, its antigen is unknown. Relative to the germline gene, one junction end is altered; a read error may explain this. This specimen belongs to a study of tumor-infiltrating lymphocytes in primary liver carcinoma. The wider study: Participating patients were men and women between 30 and 69 years old. Staged T1-T3 N0M0, the tumors had sizes that ranged from about 4.2 to 11 cm across.

Findings and caveats of the study: Blood's top-250-clone fraction was significantly lower than that of tumors (p = 0.039). Less overlap was seen in tumor-adjacent and tumor-blood pairs than in tumor region pairs.

The tissue used was unsorted bulk material of 20-30 mg. RNA and DNA were co-extracted from it with the AllPrep DNA/RNA mini kit. With around 520 ng total RNA as template and a constant-region primer, TCR beta cDNA was made. Three nested multiplex PCR rounds, a slightly modified ARM-PCR, produced the libraries for TCR beta. TRBV1-TRBV30 forward primers paired with a C-beta reverse primer were used in the first two PCR rounds, which ran around 10 cycles each. TCRdb used MiXCR to reprocess the multiplex PCR reads, holding one entry per CDR3 protein. Of approximately 42,000 distinct CDR3 sequences in the sample, roughly 80% were seen once. The CDR3 covers 15 residues.

The sequence came from a woman in her thirties with primary liver carcinoma and hepatitis B virus infection. V is TRBV12-3 or TRBV12-4 and J is TRBJ2-7; D is unclear. Sequencing input: tumor-adjacent normal liver tissue. The CDR3 DNA sequence: TGTGTCAGCAGTTTAGATGAGAGGATTTACTACGAGCAGTACTTC. The encoded protein is CVSSLDERIYYEQYF.